This TCR beta chain is drawn from a study of T cell responses to AZD1222 COVID-19 vaccine. Regarding the study as a whole: The study found vaccine-associated CD4 TCRs spanning spike, dominant at 160-218 and 743-854. Donor demographics were predominantly white British with a female majority; clonal diversity may be underestimated. The number of AZD1222 recipients seropositive at baseline was only 5 to 7. Spike-specific TCR depth and breadth grew after two AZD1222 doses.

The method was immunoSEQ multiplex PCR; TCRdb's version includes in-frame clones alone and lacks a portion of them. The data show approximately 170,000 clones, around 90% seen once. V trimming: 0 bases; J trimming: 9 bases; junction bases outside the gene matches: 6. CDR3 length equals 15 residues. Germline CDR1 MNHEY, CDR2 SMNVEV (reference sequence). Notes on this clone: Antigen specificity is unknown.

This chain links TRBV27 with TRBJ2-7; 12 nucleotides align to TRBD2. This sequence originates from an adult in good health. Sequences were derived from peripheral blood, sampled on day 0 of AZD1222 vaccination. The chain's CDR3 is CASSLSPSGRDAQYF. CDR3 sequence (DNA): TGTGCCAGCAGTTTATCGCCTAGCGGGAGGGATGCGCAGTACTTC.